This T cell receptor beta chain was found in a study of cytotoxic CD8 clonotypes in ibrutinib-treated CLL. About the study: Enrolment comprised under twelve relapsed/refractory and more than 14 treatment-naive patients; under 18 were IGHV unmutated. Timing of response sample collection was a median around twelve months after treatment start, with a range of 6 to 36.

Sequencing was performed with immunoSEQ multiplex PCR; in TCRdb, only in-frame clones are kept and a portion is missing. The data show fewer than 400,000 clones, 67% seen once. Germline values: CDR1 SGHDT, CDR2 YYEEEE. The CDR3 covers 14 residues. V lost 0 bases and J 4 bases, leaving 10 bases between the germline ends. This TCR was sampled from a human donor with chronic lymphocytic leukemia. The specimen comprised PBMCs, sampled after 36 months of ibrutinib treatment. The V gene is TRBV5-6, the J gene TRBJ1-2; D is perhaps TRBD1 (5 bases). For the CDR3, the DNA is TGTGCCAGCAGCTTGGGGCAGGGCCCCTATGGCTACACCTTC. Protein: CASSLGQGPYGYTF.